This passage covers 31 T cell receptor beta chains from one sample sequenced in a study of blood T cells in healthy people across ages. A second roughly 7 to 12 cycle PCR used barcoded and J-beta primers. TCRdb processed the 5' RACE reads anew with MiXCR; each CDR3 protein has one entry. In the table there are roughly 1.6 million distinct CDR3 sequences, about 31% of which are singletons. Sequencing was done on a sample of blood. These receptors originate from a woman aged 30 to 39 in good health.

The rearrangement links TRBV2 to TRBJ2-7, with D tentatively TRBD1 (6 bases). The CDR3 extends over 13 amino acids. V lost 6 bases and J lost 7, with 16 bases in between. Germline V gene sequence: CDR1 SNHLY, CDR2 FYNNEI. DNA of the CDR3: TGTGCCAGCAGACTCCCAGGGGTCGGGGAGCAGTACTTC. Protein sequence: CASRLPGVGEQYF. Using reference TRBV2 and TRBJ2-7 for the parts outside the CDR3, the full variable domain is EPEVTQTPSHQVTQMGQEVILRCVPISNHLYFYWYRQILGQKVEFLVSFYNNEISEKSEIFDDQFSVERPDGSNFTLKIRSTKLEDSAMYFCASRLPGVGEQYFGPGTRLTVT.

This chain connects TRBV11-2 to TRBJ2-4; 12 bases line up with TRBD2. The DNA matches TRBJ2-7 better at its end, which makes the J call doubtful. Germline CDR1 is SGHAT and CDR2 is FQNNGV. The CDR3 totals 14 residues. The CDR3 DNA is TGTGCCAGCAGCACCCTAGCGGGAGGGGGCGAGCAGTACTTC. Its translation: CASSTLAGGGEQYF.

The CDR3, as DNA: TGTGCCAGCAGCCGCTCGGGAGCGCGGAATACGCAGTATTTT. Its protein is CASSRSGARNTQYF. V is TRBV7-2 and J is TRBJ2-3; perhaps TRBD2 as D (6 bases). Per germline, CDR1 SGHTA and CDR2 FQGNSA. V lost 5 bases, J lost 7 bases, and 16 bases lay in between. The CDR3 has 14 residues.

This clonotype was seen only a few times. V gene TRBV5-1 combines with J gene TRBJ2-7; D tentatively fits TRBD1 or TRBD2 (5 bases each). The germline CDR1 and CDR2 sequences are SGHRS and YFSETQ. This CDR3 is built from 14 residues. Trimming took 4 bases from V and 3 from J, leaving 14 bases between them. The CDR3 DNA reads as TGCGCCAGCAGCGCCTACGTGGGGGACTACGAGCAGTACTTC. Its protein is CASSAYVGDYEQYF.

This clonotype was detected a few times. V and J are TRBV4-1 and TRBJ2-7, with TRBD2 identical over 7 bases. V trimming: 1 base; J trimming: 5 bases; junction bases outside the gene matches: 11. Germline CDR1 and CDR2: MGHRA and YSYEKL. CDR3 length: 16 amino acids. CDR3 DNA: TGCGCCAGCAGCCAAGGTAGGAGGGCCGGGAGGCACGAGCAGTACTTC. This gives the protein CASSQGRRAGRHEQYF.

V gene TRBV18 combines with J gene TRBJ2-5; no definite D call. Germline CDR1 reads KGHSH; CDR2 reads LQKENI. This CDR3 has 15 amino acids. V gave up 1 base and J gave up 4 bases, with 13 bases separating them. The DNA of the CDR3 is TGTGCCAGCTCACCACGGGAAAGGGCAGGAGAGACCCAGTACTTC. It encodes CASSPRERAGETQYF.

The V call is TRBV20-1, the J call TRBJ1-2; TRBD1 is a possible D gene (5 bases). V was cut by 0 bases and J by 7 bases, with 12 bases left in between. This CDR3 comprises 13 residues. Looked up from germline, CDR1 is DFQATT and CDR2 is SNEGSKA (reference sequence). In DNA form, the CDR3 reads TGCAGTGCTAGAGATCCCAGGGACTGTGGCTACACCTTC. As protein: CSARDPRDCGYTF.

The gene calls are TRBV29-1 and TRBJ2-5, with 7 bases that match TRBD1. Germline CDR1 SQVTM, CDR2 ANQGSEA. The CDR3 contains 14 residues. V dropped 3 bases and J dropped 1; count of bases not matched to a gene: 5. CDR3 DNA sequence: TGCAGCGTTGACTCCGGACAGGCCCAAGAGACCCAGTACTTC. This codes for CSVDSGQAQETQYF.

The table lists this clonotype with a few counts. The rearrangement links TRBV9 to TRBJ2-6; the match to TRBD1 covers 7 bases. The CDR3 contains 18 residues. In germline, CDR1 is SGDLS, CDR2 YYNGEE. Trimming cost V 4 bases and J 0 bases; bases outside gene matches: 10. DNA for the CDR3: TGTGCCAGCAGCCCACGGACAGGTTACGGCTCTGGGGCCAACGTCCTGACTTTC. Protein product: CASSPRTGYGSGANVLTF. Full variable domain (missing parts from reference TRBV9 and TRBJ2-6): DSGVTQTPKHLITATGQRVTLRCSPRSGDLSVYWYQQSLDQGLQFLIQYYNGEERAKGNILERFSAQQFPDLHSELNLSSLELGDSALYFCASSPRTGYGSGANVLTFGAGSRLTVL.

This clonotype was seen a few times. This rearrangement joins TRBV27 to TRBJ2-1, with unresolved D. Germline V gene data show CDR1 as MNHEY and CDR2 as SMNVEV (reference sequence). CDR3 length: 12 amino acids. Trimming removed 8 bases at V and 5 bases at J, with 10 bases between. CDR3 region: CASFRANNEQFF. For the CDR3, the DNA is TGTGCCAGCTTTAGGGCAAACAATGAGCAGTTCTTC.

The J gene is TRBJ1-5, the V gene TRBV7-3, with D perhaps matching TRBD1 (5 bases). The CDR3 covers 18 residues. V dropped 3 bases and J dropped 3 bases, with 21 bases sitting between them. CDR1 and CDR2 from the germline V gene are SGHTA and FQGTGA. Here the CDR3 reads CASSFPPAPGPSNQPQHF. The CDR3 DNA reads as TGTGCCAGCAGCTTCCCACCGGCCCCAGGGCCCTCCAATCAGCCCCAGCATTTT.

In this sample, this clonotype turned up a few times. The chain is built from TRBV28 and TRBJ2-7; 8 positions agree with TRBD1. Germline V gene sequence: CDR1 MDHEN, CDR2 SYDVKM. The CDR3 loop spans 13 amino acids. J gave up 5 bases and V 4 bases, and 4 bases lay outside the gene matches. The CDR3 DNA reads TGTGCCAGCAGTTGGACAGGGACGAACGAGCAGTACTTC. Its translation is CASSWTGTNEQYF.

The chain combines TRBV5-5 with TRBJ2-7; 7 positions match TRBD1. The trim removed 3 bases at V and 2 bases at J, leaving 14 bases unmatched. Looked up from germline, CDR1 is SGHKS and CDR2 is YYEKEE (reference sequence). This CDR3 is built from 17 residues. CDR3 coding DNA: TGTGCCAGCAGCTCCTTAATTATGACAGGGAGCCCCTACGAGCAGTACTTC. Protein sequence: CASSSLIMTGSPYEQYF.

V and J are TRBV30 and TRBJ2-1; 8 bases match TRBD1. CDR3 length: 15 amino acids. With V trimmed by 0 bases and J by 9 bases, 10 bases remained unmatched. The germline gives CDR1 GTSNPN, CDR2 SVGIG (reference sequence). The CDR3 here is CAWSVTGGKTREQFF. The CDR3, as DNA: TGTGCCTGGAGTGTAACAGGGGGTAAAACGCGTGAGCAGTTCTTC.

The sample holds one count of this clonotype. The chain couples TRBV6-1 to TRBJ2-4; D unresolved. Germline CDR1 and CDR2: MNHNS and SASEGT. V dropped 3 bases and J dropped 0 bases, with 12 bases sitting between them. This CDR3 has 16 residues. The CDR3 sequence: CASSDFLAVAKNIQYF. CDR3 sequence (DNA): TGTGCCAGCAGTGACTTTCTGGCGGTAGCCAAAAACATTCAGTACTTC.

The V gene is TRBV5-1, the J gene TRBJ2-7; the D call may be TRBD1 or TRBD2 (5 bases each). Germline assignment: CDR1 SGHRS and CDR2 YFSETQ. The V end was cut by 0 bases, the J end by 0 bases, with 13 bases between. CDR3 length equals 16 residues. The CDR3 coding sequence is TGCGCCAGCAGCTTGGGGGCCGTGAGGGGCTCCTACGAGCAGTACTTC. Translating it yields CASSLGAVRGSYEQYF.

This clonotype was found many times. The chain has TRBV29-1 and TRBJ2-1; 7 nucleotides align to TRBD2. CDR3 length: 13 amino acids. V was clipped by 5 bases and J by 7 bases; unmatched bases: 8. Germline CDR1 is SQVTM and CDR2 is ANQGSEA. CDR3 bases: TGCAGCGTTAGGGGAGGACTAGATAATGAGCAGTTCTTC. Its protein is CSVRGGLDNEQFF.

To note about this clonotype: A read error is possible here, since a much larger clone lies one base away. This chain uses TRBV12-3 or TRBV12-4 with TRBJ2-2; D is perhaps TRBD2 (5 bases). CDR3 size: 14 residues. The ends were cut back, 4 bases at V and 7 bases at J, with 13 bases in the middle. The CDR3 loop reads CASSCGSSGGELFF. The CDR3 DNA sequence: TGTGCCAGCAGTTGTGGGAGTTCGGGCGGGGAGCTGTTTTTT.

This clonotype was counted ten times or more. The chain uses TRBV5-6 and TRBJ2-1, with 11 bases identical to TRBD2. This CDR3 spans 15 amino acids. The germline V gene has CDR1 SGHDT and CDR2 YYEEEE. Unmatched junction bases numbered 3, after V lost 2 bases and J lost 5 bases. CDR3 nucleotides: TGTGCCAGCAGCTTACTAGCGGGGGTTAACAATGAGCAGTTCTTC. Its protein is CASSLLAGVNNEQFF.

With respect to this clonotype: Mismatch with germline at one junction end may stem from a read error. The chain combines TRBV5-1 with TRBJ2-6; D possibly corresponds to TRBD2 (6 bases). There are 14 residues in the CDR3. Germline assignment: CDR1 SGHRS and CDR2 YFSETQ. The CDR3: CASSFSGGADVLTF. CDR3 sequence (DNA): TGCGCCAGCAGCTTTAGCGGTGGGGCCGACGTCCTGACTTTC.

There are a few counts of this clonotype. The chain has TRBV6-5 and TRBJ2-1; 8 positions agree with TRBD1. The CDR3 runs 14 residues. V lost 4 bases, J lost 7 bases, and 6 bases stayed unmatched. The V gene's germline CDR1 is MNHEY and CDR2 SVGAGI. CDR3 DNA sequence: TGTGCCAGCAGTTTAAACAGGGGGTTTAATGAGCAGTTCTTC. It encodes CASSLNRGFNEQFF.

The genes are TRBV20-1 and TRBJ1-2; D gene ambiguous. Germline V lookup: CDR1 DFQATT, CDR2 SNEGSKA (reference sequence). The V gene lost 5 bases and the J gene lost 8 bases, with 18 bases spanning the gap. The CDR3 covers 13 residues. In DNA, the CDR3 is TGCAGTGCTCCCCCTCCCGGGGTGAGGGGCTACACCTTC. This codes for CSAPPPGVRGYTF.

The CDR3 DNA follows: TGTGCCAGCAGCCCCCGAATGGGGTACTACGAGCAGTACTTC. Its protein is CASSPRMGYYEQYF. The J gene is TRBJ2-7, the V gene TRBV14; unclear D gene. Trimming pared 4 bases from V and 3 bases from J, leaving 13 bases between. The germline gives CDR1 SGHDN, CDR2 FVKESK. This CDR3 region has 14 residues.

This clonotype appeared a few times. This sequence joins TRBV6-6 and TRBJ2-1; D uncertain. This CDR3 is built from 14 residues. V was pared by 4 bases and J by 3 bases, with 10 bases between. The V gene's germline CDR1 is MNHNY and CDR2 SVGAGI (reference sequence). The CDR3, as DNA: TGTGCCAGCAGTTCCCAAGCGATCTACAATGAGCAGTTCTTC. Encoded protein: CASSSQAIYNEQFF.

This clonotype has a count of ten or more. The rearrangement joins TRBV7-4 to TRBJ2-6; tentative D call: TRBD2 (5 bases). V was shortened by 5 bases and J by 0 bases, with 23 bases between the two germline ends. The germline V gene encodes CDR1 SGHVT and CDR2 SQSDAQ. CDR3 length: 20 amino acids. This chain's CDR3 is CASSLRLLRRVISGANVLTF. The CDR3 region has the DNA TGTGCCAGCAGCCTACGTCTATTAAGGCGGGTAATCTCTGGGGCCAACGTCCTGACTTTC. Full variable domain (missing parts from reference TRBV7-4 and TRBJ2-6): GAGVSQSPRYKVAKRGRDVALRCDSISGHVTLYWYRQTLGQGSEVLTYSQSDAQRDKSGRPSGRFSAERPERSVSTLKIQRTEQGDSAVYLCASSLRLLRRVISGANVLTFGAGSRLTVL.

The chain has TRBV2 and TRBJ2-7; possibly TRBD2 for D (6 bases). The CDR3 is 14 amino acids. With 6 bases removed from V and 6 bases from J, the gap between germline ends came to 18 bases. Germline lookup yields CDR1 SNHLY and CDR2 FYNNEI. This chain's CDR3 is CASRPTGLGREQYF. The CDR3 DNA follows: TGTGCCAGCAGACCTACGGGACTCGGTCGCGAGCAGTACTTC.

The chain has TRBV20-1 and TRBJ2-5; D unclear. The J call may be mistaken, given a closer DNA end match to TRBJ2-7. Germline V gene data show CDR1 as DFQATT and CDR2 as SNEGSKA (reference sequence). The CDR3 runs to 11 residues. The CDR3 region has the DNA TGCAGTGCTGCCAATCTATACGAGCAGTACTTC. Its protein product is CSAANLYEQYF.

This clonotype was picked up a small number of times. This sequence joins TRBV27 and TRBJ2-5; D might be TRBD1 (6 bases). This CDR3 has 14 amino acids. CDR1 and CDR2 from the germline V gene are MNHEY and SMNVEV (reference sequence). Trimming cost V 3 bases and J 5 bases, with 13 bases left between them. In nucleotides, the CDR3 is TGTGCCAGCAGTTTTACAGGGACCATGGAGACCCAGTACTTC. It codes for CASSFTGTMETQYF.

The CDR3 protein is CASSPSVSGIYEQYF. For the CDR3, the DNA is TGCGCCAGCAGCCCCTCGGTGAGCGGTATCTACGAGCAGTACTTC. The chain carries TRBV4-1 and TRBJ2-7, with D tentatively TRBD2 (5 bases). Trimming took 4 bases from V and 3 from J, leaving 16 bases between them. Looked up from germline, CDR1 is MGHRA and CDR2 is YSYEKL. This CDR3 has 15 amino acids.

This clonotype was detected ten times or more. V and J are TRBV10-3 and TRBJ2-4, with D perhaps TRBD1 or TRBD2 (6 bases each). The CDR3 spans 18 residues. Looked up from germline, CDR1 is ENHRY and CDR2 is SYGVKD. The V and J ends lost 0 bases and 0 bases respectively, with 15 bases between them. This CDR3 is CAISESRGDGLAKNIQYF. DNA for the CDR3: TGTGCCATCAGTGAGTCAAGGGGGGACGGACTAGCCAAAAACATTCAGTACTTC.

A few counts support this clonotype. The CDR3 DNA reads TGCGCCAGCATTCCTCCCCCGGGACAGGGGGCCTACGAGCAGTACTTC. Translating gives CASIPPPGQGAYEQYF. The V call is TRBV10-2, the J call TRBJ2-7, with 11 bases matching TRBD1. CDR3 size: 16 residues. The V gene's germline CDR1 is WSHSY and CDR2 SAAADI. The V gene end was trimmed by 7 bases and the J gene end by 2 bases; junction bases not matched to a gene: 10.